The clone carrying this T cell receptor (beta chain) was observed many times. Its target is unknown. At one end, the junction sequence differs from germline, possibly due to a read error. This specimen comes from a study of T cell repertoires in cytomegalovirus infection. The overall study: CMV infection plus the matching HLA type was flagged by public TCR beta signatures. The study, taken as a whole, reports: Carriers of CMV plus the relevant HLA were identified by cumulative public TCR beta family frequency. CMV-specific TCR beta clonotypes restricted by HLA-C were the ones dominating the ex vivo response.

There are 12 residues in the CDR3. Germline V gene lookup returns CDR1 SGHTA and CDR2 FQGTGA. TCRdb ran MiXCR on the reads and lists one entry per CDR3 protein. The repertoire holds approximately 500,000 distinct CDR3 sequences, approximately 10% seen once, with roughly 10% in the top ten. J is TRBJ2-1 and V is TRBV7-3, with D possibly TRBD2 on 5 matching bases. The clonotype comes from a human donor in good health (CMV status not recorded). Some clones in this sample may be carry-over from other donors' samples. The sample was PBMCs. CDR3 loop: CASSSPPGDRIF. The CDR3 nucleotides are TGTGCCAGCAGCTCCCCCCCCGGGGATAGGATCTTC.